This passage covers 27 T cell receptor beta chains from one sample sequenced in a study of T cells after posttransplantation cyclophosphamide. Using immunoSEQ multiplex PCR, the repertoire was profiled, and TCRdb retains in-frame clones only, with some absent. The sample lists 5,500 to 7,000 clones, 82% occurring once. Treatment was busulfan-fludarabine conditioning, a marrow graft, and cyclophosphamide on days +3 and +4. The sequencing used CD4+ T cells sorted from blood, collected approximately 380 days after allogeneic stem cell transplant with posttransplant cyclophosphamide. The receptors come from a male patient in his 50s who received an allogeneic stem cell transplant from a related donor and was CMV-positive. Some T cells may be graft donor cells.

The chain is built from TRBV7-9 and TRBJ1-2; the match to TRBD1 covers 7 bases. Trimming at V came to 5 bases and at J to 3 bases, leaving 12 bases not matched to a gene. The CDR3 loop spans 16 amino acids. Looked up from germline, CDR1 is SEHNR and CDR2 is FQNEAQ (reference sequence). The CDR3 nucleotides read TGTGCCAGCAGCCCTGACAGGGCCCTCGTAGACTATGGCTACACCTTC. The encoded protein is CASSPDRALVDYGYTF.

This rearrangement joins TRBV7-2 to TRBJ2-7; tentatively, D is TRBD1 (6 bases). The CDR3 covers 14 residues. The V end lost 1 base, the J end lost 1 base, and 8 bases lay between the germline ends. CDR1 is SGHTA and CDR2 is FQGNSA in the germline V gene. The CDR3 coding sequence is TGTGCCAGCAGCTTAGTGCAGGGGTCCTACGAGCAGTACTTC. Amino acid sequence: CASSLVQGSYEQYF.

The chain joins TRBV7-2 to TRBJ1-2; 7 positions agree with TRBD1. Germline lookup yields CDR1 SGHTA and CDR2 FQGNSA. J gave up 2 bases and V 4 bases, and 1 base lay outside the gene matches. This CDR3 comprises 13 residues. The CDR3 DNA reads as TGTGCCAGCAGCTCGGGACAGAACTATGGCTACACCTTC. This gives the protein CASSSGQNYGYTF.

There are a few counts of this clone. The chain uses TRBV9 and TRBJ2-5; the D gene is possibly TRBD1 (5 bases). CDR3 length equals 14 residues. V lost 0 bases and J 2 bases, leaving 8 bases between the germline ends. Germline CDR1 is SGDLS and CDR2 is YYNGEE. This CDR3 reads CASSVGTRQETQYF. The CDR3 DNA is TGTGCCAGCAGCGTAGGGACACGACAAGAGACCCAGTACTTC.

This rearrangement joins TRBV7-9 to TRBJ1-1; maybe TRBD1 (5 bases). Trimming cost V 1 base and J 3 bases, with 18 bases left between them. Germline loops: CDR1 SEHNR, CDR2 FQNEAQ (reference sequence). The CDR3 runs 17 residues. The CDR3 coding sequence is TGTGCCAGCAGCTTAGGGAGAACTAATGGGGGGGACACTGAAGCTTTCTTT. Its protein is CASSLGRTNGGDTEAFF.

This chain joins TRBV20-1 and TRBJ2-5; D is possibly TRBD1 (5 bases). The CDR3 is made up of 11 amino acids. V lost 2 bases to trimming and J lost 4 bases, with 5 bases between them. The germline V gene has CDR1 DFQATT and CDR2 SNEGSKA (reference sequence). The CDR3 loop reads CSARQGETQYF. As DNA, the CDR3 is TGCAGTGCTAGACAGGGAGAGACCCAGTACTTC.

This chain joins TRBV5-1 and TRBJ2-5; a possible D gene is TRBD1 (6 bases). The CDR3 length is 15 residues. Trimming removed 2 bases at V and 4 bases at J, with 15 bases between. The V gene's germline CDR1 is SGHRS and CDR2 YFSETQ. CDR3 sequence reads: CASSFLQGLGETQYF. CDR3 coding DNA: TGCGCCAGCAGCTTCCTCCAGGGGCTGGGAGAGACCCAGTACTTC.

The CDR3 loop is CAISENIKETQYF. CDR3 bases: TGTGCCATCAGTGAAAACATCAAAGAGACCCAGTACTTC. The chain links TRBV10-3 to TRBJ2-5; no clear D. The V end was cut by 3 bases, the J end by 3 bases, with 8 bases between. The CDR3 is 13 residues long. Germline values: CDR1 ENHRY, CDR2 SYGVKD.

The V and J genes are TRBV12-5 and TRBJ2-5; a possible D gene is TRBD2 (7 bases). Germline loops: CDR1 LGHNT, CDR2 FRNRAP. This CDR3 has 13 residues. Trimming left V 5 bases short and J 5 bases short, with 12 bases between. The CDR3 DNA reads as TGTGCTAGTGGTCGTGGGGGGGCTGAGACCCAGTACTTC. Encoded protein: CASGRGGAETQYF. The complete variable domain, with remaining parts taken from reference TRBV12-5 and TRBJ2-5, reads DARVTQTPRHKVTEMGQEVTMRCQPILGHNTVFWYRQTMMQGLELLAYFRNRAPLDDSGMPKDRFSAEMPDATLATLKIQPSEPRDSAVYFCASGRGGAETQYFGPGTRLLVL.

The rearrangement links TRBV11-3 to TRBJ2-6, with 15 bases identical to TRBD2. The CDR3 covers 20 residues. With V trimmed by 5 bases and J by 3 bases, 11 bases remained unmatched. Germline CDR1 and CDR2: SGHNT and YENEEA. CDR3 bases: TGTGCCAGCAGCCCGGGAGGACTAGCGGGAGGGCCGGGTGGGGCCAACGTCCTGACTTTC. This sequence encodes CASSPGGLAGGPGGANVLTF.

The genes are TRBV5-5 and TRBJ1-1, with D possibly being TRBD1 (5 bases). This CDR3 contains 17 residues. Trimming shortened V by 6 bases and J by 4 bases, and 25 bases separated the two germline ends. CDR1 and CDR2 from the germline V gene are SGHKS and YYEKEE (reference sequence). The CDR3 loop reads CASTTRQVVSGGTEAFF. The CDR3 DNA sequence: TGTGCCAGCACCACCCGGCAGGTAGTGTCCGGGGGCACTGAAGCTTTCTTT.

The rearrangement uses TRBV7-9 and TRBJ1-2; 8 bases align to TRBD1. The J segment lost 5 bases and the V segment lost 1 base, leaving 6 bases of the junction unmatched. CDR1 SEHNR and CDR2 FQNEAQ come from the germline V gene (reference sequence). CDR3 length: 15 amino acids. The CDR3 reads CASSLVGQGEYGYTF. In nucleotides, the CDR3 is TGTGCCAGCAGCTTAGTCGGACAGGGCGAGTATGGCTACACCTTC.

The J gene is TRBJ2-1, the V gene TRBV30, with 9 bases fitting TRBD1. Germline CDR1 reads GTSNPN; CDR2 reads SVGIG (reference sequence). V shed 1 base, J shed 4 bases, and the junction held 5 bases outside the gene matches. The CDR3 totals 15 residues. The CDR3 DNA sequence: TGTGCCTGGAGTGAGGGGACAGGGAGTTACAATGAGCAGTTCTTC. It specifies CAWSEGTGSYNEQFF. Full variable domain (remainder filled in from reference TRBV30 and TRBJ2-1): SQTIHQWPATLVQPVGSPLSLECTVEGTSNPNLYWYRQAAGRGLQLLFYSVGIGQISSEVPQNLSASRPQDRQFILSSKKLLLSDSGFYLCAWSEGTGSYNEQFFGPGTRLTVL.

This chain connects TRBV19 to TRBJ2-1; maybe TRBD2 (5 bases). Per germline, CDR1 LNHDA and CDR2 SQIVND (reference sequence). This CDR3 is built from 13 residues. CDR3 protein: CASEGHSYNEQFF. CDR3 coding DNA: TGTGCTAGTGAGGGCCACTCCTACAATGAGCAGTTCTTC.

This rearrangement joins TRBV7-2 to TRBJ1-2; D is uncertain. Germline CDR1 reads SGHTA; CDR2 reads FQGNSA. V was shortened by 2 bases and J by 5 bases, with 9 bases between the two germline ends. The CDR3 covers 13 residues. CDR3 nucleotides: TGTGCCAGCAGCTTATCGGGAGCATATGGCTACACCTTC. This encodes CASSLSGAYGYTF.

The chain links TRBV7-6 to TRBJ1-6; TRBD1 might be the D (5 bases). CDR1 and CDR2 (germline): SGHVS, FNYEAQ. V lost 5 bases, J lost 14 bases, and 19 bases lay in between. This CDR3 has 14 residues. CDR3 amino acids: CASSLDLYRGALHF. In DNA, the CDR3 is TGTGCCAGCAGCCTGGACCTTTACCGGGGGGCCCTCCACTTT.

CDR3 region: CAWTRSYGYTF. CDR3 nucleotide sequence: TGTGCCTGGACGAGAAGCTATGGCTACACCTTC. The chain recombines TRBV30 with TRBJ1-2; D not resolved. Germline assignment: CDR1 GTSNPN and CDR2 SVGIG (reference sequence). The CDR3 has 11 residues. The V gene lost 4 bases and the J gene lost 4 bases, with 7 bases spanning the gap. Full variable domain (missing parts from reference TRBV30 and TRBJ1-2): SQTIHQWPATLVQPVGSPLSLECTVEGTSNPNLYWYRQAAGRGLQLLFYSVGIGQISSEVPQNLSASRPQDRQFILSSKKLLLSDSGFYLCAWTRSYGYTFGSGTRLTVV.

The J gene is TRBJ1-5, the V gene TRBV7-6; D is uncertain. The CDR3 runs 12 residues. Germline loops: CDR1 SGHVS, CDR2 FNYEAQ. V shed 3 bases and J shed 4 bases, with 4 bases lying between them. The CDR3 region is CASSFPNQPQHF. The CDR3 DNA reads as TGTGCCAGCAGCTTTCCTAATCAGCCCCAGCATTTT.

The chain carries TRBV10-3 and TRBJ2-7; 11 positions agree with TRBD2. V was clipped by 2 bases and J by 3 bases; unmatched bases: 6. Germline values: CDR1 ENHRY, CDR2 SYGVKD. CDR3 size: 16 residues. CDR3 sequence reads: CAISERLAGGGYEQYF. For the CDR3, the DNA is TGTGCCATCAGTGAGAGGCTAGCGGGAGGAGGCTACGAGCAGTACTTC.

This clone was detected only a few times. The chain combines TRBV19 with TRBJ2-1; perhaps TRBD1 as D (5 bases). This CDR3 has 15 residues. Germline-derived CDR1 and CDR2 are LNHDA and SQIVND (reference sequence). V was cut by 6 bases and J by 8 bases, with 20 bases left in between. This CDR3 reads CASRGGSGRLDEQFF. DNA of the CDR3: TGTGCCAGTAGGGGTGGGTCAGGGCGGCTGGATGAGCAGTTCTTC.

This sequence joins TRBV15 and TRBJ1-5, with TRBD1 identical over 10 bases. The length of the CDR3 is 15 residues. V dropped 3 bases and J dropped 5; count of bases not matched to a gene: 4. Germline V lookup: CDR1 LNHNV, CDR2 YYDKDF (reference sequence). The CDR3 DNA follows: TGTGCCACCAGCAGGAGGGGACAGGGGTATCAGCCCCAGCATTTT. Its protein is CATSRRGQGYQPQHF.

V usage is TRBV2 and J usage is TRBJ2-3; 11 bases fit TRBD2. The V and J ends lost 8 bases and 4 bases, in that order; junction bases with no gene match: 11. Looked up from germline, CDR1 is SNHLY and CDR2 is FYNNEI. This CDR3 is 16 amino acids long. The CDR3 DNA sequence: TGTGCCAGCTACCCGGGACTAGCGGTTCTAGCAGATACGCAGTATTTT. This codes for CASYPGLAVLADTQYF.

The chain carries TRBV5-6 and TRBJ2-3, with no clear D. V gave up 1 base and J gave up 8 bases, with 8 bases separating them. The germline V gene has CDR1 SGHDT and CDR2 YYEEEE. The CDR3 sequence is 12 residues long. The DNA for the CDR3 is TGTGCCAGCAGCTTGACCGGCGGTACGCAGTATTTT. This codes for CASSLTGGTQYF.

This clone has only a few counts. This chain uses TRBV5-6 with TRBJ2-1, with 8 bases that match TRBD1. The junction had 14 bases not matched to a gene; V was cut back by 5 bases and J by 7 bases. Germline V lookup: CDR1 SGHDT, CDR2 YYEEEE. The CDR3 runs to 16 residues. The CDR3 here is CASSLKWDRMGNEQFF. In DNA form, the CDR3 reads TGTGCCAGCAGTTTGAAGTGGGACAGGATGGGTAATGAGCAGTTCTTC.

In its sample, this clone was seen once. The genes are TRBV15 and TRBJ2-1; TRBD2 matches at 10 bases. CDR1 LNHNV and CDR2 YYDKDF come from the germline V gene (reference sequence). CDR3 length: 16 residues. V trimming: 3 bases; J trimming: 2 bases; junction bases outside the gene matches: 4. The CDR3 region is CATSRGLAGAYNEQFF. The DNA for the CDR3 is TGTGCCACCAGCAGGGGCCTAGCGGGAGCCTACAATGAGCAGTTCTTC.

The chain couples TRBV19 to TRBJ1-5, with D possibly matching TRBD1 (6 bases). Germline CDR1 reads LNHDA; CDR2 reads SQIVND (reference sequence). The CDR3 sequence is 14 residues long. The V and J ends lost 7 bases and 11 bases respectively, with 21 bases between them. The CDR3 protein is CASNGPHHRAAQHF. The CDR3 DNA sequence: TGTGCCAGTAACGGACCACATCACAGGGCAGCCCAGCATTTT.

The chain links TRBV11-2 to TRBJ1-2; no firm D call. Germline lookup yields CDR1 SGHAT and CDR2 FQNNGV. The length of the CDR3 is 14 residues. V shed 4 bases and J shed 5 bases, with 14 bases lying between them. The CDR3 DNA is TGTGCCAGCAGCTCCCCGAGGGTCTTTTATGGCTACACCTTC. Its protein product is CASSSPRVFYGYTF.